One and the same sample provided the 7 T cell receptor beta chains below, sequenced in a study of blood T cell repertoires in COVID-19. Produced via immunoSEQ multiplex PCR; TCRdb's table is partial and in-frame only. The profile covers around 230,000 clones, with around 85% appearing a single time and approximately 0.66% taken by the ten largest. Sequencing was carried out using peripheral blood. The receptor set was obtained from a man aged 35-49 years with acute or convalescent COVID-19.

This clone was detected only once. The chain recombines TRBV2 with TRBJ2-2, with D possibly matching TRBD2 (5 bases). The V gene lost 4 bases and the J gene lost 6 bases, with 6 bases spanning the gap. The length of the CDR3 is 12 residues. Germline V gene sequence: CDR1 SNHLY, CDR2 FYNNEI. The CDR3 loop reads CASSGGAGELFF. The DNA for the CDR3 is TGTGCCAGCAGTGGGGGAGCCGGGGAGCTGTTTTTT.

Concerning this clone: Other DNA sequences in this sample translate to the same CDR3. This rearrangement joins TRBV14 to TRBJ1-1; TRBD1 matches at 11 bases. This CDR3 contains 15 residues. The junction had 6 bases not matched to a gene; V was cut back by 4 bases and J by 5 bases. Germline assignment: CDR1 SGHDN and CDR2 FVKESK. CDR3: CASSPGQGAFTEAFF. Written as DNA, the CDR3 is TGTGCCAGCAGCCCCGGACAGGGGGCATTTACTGAAGCTTTCTTT. The full variable domain, its missing parts supplied by reference TRBV14 and TRBJ1-1, is EAGVTQFPSHSVIEKGQTVTLRCDPISGHDNLYWYRRVMGKEIKFLLHFVKESKQDESGMPNNRFLAERTGGTYSTLKVQPAELEDSGVYFCASSPGQGAFTEAFFGQGTRLTVV.

This clone was picked up one time. The chain is built from TRBV7-2 and TRBJ2-1; 7 bases are shared with TRBD2. The CDR3 is 16 amino acids. CDR1 and CDR2 from the germline V gene are SGHTA and FQGNSA. With V trimmed by 5 bases and J by 4 bases, 11 bases remained unmatched. This chain's CDR3 is CASSRSRDYWYNEQFF. The CDR3 bases are TGTGCCAGCAGCCGCTCCCGGGACTACTGGTACAATGAGCAGTTCTTC.

V gene TRBV6-6 combines with J gene TRBJ1-5; TRBD1 is a possible D gene (5 bases). Germline values: CDR1 MNHNY, CDR2 SVGAGI (reference sequence). Trimming removed 6 bases at V and 3 bases at J, with 15 bases between. The CDR3 extends over 15 amino acids. The CDR3 sequence: CASRQVPGVNQPQHF. CDR3 in DNA: TGTGCCAGCAGACAAGTCCCGGGGGTCAATCAGCCCCAGCATTTT.

The chain uses TRBV14 and TRBJ1-5; D unresolved. V dropped 4 bases and J dropped 0 bases, with 7 bases sitting between them. The CDR3 contains 14 residues. Germline V gives CDR1 SGHDN, CDR2 FVKESK. The DNA of the CDR3 is TGTGCCAGCAGCCTTGGAGTTAGCAATCAGCCCCAGCATTTT. Translated, it gives CASSLGVSNQPQHF.

The chain has TRBV2 and TRBJ2-5, with 10 positions matching TRBD2. The CDR3 loop spans 16 amino acids. Germline CDR1 and CDR2: SNHLY and FYNNEI. Trimming cost V 3 bases and J 4 bases; bases outside gene matches: 8. The DNA of the CDR3 is TGTGCCAGCAGTGATAAGAGCGGGGGGGCCCGAGAGACCCAGTACTTC. This gives the protein CASSDKSGGARETQYF.

The V call is TRBV27, the J call TRBJ2-3; D call uncertain. The CDR3 has 14 residues. The V gene's germline CDR1 is MNHEY and CDR2 SMNVEV (reference sequence). Trimming left V 5 bases short and J 5 bases short, with 14 bases between. CDR3 in amino acids: CASSPYFHRDTQYF. CDR3 in DNA: TGTGCCAGCAGTCCCTACTTCCACAGAGATACGCAGTATTTT.